The source of this T cell receptor (beta chain) is a study of cytomegalovirus exposure and HLA in healthy donors. The study, taken as a whole, reports: Confirmation was obtained in vitro that a few CMV-associated chains are specific for CMV antigens. A missense variant in DCLRE1C was later tied to TCR beta V- and J-gene trimming. Reportedly, fewer N-insertions than the approximately 700-donor mean appeared in an Asian-associated ancestry cluster in a later analysis. TCR beta sequences reportedly predicted most subjects' HLA-A and HLA-B alleles accurately.

The PCR was carried out with 60 Vbeta primers and 13 Jbeta primers. The protocol was immunoSEQ multiplex PCR, while the TCRdb copy is restricted to in-frame clones and leaves out a portion. The sample has 60,000 to 80,000 clones; approximately 79% are singletons. This clone was detected only a few times. The antigen is not known. The sequencing input was PBMCs. The receptor was isolated from a woman younger than 45 in good health and CMV-seronegative.

CDR3 DNA sequence: TGTGCCAGTAGTATAGACATGACAGGGCGGAACTATGGCTACACCTTC. Amino acid sequence: CASSIDMTGRNYGYTF. The V gene is TRBV19, the J gene TRBJ1-2; 7 bases line up with TRBD1. The CDR3 has 16 residues. V trimming: 0 bases; J trimming: 2 bases; junction bases outside the gene matches: 6. Germline loops: CDR1 LNHDA, CDR2 SQIVND (reference sequence).